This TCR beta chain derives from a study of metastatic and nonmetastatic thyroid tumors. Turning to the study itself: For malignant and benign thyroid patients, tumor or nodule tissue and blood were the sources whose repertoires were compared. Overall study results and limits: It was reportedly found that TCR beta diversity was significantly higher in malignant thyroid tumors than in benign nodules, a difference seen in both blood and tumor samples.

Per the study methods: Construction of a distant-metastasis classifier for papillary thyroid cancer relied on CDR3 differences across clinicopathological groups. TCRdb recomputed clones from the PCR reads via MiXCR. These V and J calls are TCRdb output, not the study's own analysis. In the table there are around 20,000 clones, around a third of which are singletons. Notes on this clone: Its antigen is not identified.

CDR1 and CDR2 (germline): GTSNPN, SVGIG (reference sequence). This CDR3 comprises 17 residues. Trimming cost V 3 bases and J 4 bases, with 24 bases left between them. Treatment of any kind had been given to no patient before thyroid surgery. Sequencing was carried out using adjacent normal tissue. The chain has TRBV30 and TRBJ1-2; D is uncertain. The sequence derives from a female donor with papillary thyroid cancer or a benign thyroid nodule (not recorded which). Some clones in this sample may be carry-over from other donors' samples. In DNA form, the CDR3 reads TGTGCCTGGAGGATGGGAGTGGGAATTCGTCGCGGCTATGGCTACACCTTC. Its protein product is CAWRMGVGIRRGYGYTF.